The entry that follows covers one TCR beta chain sequence. The antigen is not known. This CDR3 is 17 amino acids long. J gave up 1 base and V 1 base, and 4 bases lay outside the gene matches. In germline, CDR1 is SGHVS, CDR2 FNYEAQ. The sample is drawn from a study of spatial heterogeneity in lung cancer. The study, taken as a whole, reports: Relative to follow-up, resection was when ubiquitous expanded tumor TCRs appeared more in blood.

TCRdb redid the calling of the 5' RACE reads with MiXCR, one entry per CDR3 protein. The sample holds 2,500 to 3,500 distinct CDR3 sequences, roughly 41% seen once. The time point here: sample taken at primary tumor resection. Whole RNA came from tumor, nontumor lung or frozen PBMC and was sequenced without being sorted. Samples were obtained from some 72 donors, all untreated early-stage non-small cell lung cancer patients. The TCR originated in a male donor with early-stage non-small cell lung cancer. V and J are TRBV7-6 and TRBJ2-3, with 11 bases that match TRBD1. The material sequenced was PBMCs, taken at surgery. The DNA for the CDR3 is TGTGCCAGCAGCTTAGGGACAGGGGGCTATGGCACAGATACGCAGTATTTT. Translated: CASSLGTGGYGTDTQYF.